This T cell receptor beta chain was recorded in a study of neoadjuvant nivolumab and ipilimumab in lung cancer. From germline, CDR1 is SGHKS and CDR2 YYEKEE (reference sequence). The V end lost 2 bases, the J end lost 7 bases, and 7 bases lay between the germline ends. The CDR3 runs 12 residues. This table comes from immunoSEQ multiplex PCR, and its TCRdb copy is limited to in-frame clones, with some not included. This sample has about 30,000 clones, with 60% to 85% found just once. The source of this sequence is an adult with non-small cell lung cancer. The chain links TRBV5-5 to TRBJ2-1; D call uncertain. This specimen was tumor tissue, taken after neoadjuvant nivolumab, alone or with ipilimumab, at or shortly before surgery. Written as DNA, the CDR3 is TGTGCCAGCAGCTTCACCGGTAATGAGCAGTTCTTC. This codes for CASSFTGNEQFF.